These 27 T cell receptor beta chains share one sample of origin, sequenced in a study of T cells in Graves' hyperthyroidism and ophthalmopathy. Amplification of TCR beta CDR3 regions used RNA as the template. Carried out on the TCR CDR3, a first-round RT-PCR used the HTBI primer set. TCRdb re-called the multiplex PCR reads with MiXCR, one entry per CDR3 protein. Among about 620,000 distinct CDR3 sequences listed, roughly 17% were seen once. Material: blood. The receptors here all came from a woman under 40 with Graves' hyperthyroidism.

About this clonotype itself: This may stem from a read error, because a much larger clone lies one nucleotide away. The chain joins TRBV24-1 to TRBJ2-1; 12 bases are a match to TRBD2. CDR1 is KGHDR, CDR2 SFDVKD, per germline. V shed 4 bases and J 5 bases; nucleotides not matched to a gene: 5. The CDR3 runs 16 residues. CDR3: CATSDPGLAGNNEQFF. The CDR3, as DNA: TGTGCCACCAGTGACCCGGGACTAGCGGGTAACAATGAGCAGTTCTTC.

Many counts were recorded for this clonotype. The chain couples TRBV7-9 to TRBJ2-7; TRBD2 might be the D (7 bases). Trimming stripped 3 bases from V and 5 bases from J, with 17 bases between. Germline CDR1 and CDR2: SEHNR and FQNEAQ (reference sequence). CDR3 size: 15 residues. CDR3 region: CASSFGGGDGHEQYF. DNA of the CDR3: TGTGCCAGCAGCTTCGGAGGGGGGGACGGGCACGAGCAGTACTTC.

This clonotype turned up a few times. J is TRBJ2-3 and V is TRBV10-1; 7 positions agree with TRBD2. This CDR3 region has 16 residues. Trimming took 2 bases from V and 2 from J; bases not matched to a gene: 7. The V gene's germline CDR1 is WNHNN and CDR2 SYGVQD (reference sequence). In DNA, the CDR3 is TGCGCCAGCAGTGAGGAGCGGGGACCCTACACAGATACGCAGTATTTT. Translating it yields CASSEERGPYTDTQYF.

This clonotype was seen repeatedly, ten times or more. The rearrangement joins TRBV11-2 to TRBJ1-6, with unresolved D. Trimming took off 8 bases at V and 7 bases at J, with 15 bases between the two ends. CDR3 size: 14 residues. From germline, CDR1 is SGHAT and CDR2 FQNNGV. As DNA, the CDR3 is TGTGCCAGCCGAGGCGGCATGATCAATTCACCCCTCCACTTT. Translation: CASRGGMINSPLHF.

This clonotype was counted ten times or more. The gene calls are TRBV7-8 and TRBJ1-5; no clear D gene. There are 15 residues in the CDR3. Trimming left V 5 bases short and J 4 bases short, with 15 bases between. Germline lookup yields CDR1 SGHVS and CDR2 FQNEAQ. CDR3 in DNA: TGTGCCAGCAGCCGGGCCCGGGATCGTAATCAGCCCCAGCATTTT. This encodes CASSRARDRNQPQHF.

Comments on this clonotype: At one end the junction does not follow the germline gene, possibly because of a read error. The chain recombines TRBV7-2 with TRBJ2-4; 11 bases line up with TRBD1. CDR3 size: 18 residues. CDR1 is SGHTA, CDR2 FQGNSA, per germline. CDR3 sequence: CAGSPPGQGGLGKNIQYF. Here the CDR3 DNA reads TGTGCCGGCAGCCCCCCGGGACAGGGGGGATTAGGCAAAAACATTCAGTACTTC.

This clonotype was counted at least ten times. The chain recombines TRBV11-2 with TRBJ1-1; 7 bases are a match to TRBD1. The V segment lost 1 base and the J segment 6 bases; nucleotides outside the gene matches: 8. Germline CDR1 reads SGHAT; CDR2 reads FQNNGV. This CDR3 has 15 residues. This CDR3 is CASSLVYLQGAEAFF. The CDR3 DNA reads as TGTGCCAGCAGCTTAGTCTATCTTCAGGGGGCTGAAGCTTTCTTT.

This clonotype showed up just a few times. The CDR3 coding sequence is TGTGCCAGCAGCAATAGGGGAGATGAGCAGTTCTTC. Translation: CASSNRGDEQFF. V gene TRBV7-9 combines with J gene TRBJ2-1; either TRBD1 or TRBD2 may fit D (5 bases each). V was clipped by 5 bases and J by 8 bases, with 10 bases between them. Germline V gene lookup returns CDR1 SEHNR and CDR2 FQNEAQ (reference sequence). This CDR3 region has 12 residues.

V gene TRBV7-9 combines with J gene TRBJ2-7; 14 bases are shared with TRBD2. V was pared by 4 bases and J by 0 bases, with 5 bases of the junction left unmatched. From germline, CDR1 is SEHNR and CDR2 FQNEAQ (reference sequence). This CDR3 is 17 amino acids long. The CDR3 DNA is TGTGCCAGCAGCTGGACTAGCGGGAGGATTAGCTCCTACGAGCAGTACTTC. This sequence encodes CASSWTSGRISSYEQYF.

The chain employs TRBV7-9 and TRBJ2-2, with a possible D match to TRBD2 (6 bases). V dropped 8 bases and J dropped 5 bases, with 15 bases sitting between them. CDR3 length: 14 amino acids. Germline V lookup: CDR1 SEHNR, CDR2 FQNEAQ (reference sequence). CDR3 in DNA: TGTGCCAGCCATACCGGGGGAGGAACCGGGGAGCTGTTTTTT. This codes for CASHTGGGTGELFF.

At least ten counts were recorded for this clonotype. The chain links TRBV18 to TRBJ2-5; TRBD1 is a possible D gene (5 bases). Germline-derived CDR1 and CDR2 are KGHSH and LQKENI. V shed 3 bases and J shed 5 bases, with 10 bases lying between them. This CDR3 spans 13 amino acids. CDR3 sequence (DNA): TGTGCCAGCTCACCCAGGGTAGGGGAGACCCAGTACTTC. It specifies CASSPRVGETQYF.

This clonotype was seen at least ten times. This chain links TRBV7-2 with TRBJ2-7; D not resolved. Trimming left V 4 bases short and J 9 bases short, with 10 bases between. Germline lookup yields CDR1 SGHTA and CDR2 FQGNSA. The CDR3 consists of 11 residues. CDR3 sequence: CASSSGVGQYF. CDR3 DNA: TGTGCCAGCAGCTCCGGCGTGGGGCAGTACTTC.

This clonotype appeared a few times. V usage is TRBV30 and J usage is TRBJ2-7; D might be TRBD2 (6 bases). CDR1 GTSNPN and CDR2 SVGIG come from the germline V gene (reference sequence). CDR3 length equals 12 residues. The V end was cut by 0 bases, the J end by 7 bases, with 10 bases between. For the CDR3, the DNA is TGTGCCTGGAGTGTGAGCGGGCGGGAGCAGTACTTC. Protein product: CAWSVSGREQYF.

This clonotype was detected many times. This chain connects TRBV5-1 to TRBJ2-1; the D is unclear. Germline CDR1 SGHRS, CDR2 YFSETQ. The CDR3 has 15 amino acids. The V end was cut by 4 bases, the J end by 0 bases, with 11 bases between. In DNA form, the CDR3 reads TGCGCCAGCAGCGCCCGGGCGAGCTCCTACAATGAGCAGTTCTTC. Translating it yields CASSARASSYNEQFF. The full variable domain, rest sourced from reference TRBV5-1 and TRBJ2-1, is KAGVTQTPRYLIKTRGQQVTLSCSPISGHRSVSWYQQTPGQGLQFLFEYFSETQRNKGNFPGRFSGRQFSNSRSEMNVSTLELGDSALYLCASSARASSYNEQFFGPGTRLTVL.

J is TRBJ2-1 and V is TRBV19; no clear D gene. V was shortened by 4 bases and J by 7 bases, with 14 bases between the two germline ends. Germline values: CDR1 LNHDA, CDR2 SQIVND (reference sequence). This CDR3 comprises 14 residues. CDR3 in amino acids: CASSSKWVGNEQFF. The CDR3 bases are TGTGCCAGTAGTAGTAAGTGGGTGGGTAATGAGCAGTTCTTC.

There are many counts of this clonotype. The chain is built from TRBV11-3 and TRBJ2-3; 7 positions agree with TRBD2. CDR1 and CDR2 from the germline V gene are SGHNT and YENEEA. After removal of 5 bases from V and 4 bases from J, the junction contained 15 bases not matched to a gene. The CDR3 is 17 amino acids. The CDR3 is CASSLSEAGRWADTQYF. The CDR3 DNA reads TGTGCCAGCAGCCTTTCCGAAGCGGGAAGGTGGGCAGATACGCAGTATTTT.

V and J are TRBV10-3 and TRBJ2-7; D is ambiguous. This CDR3 comprises 13 residues. Germline CDR1 reads ENHRY; CDR2 reads SYGVKD. V lost 3 bases and J 5 bases, leaving 11 bases between the germline ends. The CDR3 DNA reads as TGTGCCATCAGTGAATCAGGTATCCACGAGCAGTACTTC. This codes for CAISESGIHEQYF.

The chain employs TRBV28 and TRBJ1-3, with TRBD1 as a possible D gene (5 bases). Germline lookup yields CDR1 MDHEN and CDR2 SYDVKM. The CDR3 runs to 14 residues. Trimming removed 3 bases at V and 4 bases at J, with 10 bases between. CDR3 DNA: TGTGCCAGCAGTTTCGCAGGGTACGGAAACACCATATATTTT. It is translated as CASSFAGYGNTIYF.

This clonotype appeared many times. This sequence joins TRBV7-2 and TRBJ1-2, with a possible D match to TRBD1 (5 bases). The CDR3 totals 15 residues. V gave up 3 bases and J gave up 4 bases, with 15 bases separating them. Germline CDR1 SGHTA, CDR2 FQGNSA. The CDR3 sequence: CASSLQGKGTYGYTF. CDR3 coding DNA: TGTGCCAGCAGCTTGCAGGGAAAGGGGACCTATGGCTACACCTTC.

Remarks on this clonotype: This may arise from a read error, as a much more abundant clone is one base away. This chain uses TRBV6-1 with TRBJ2-5, with 13 bases matching TRBD2. The CDR3 extends over 17 amino acids. Germline-derived CDR1 and CDR2 are MNHNS and SASEGT. The CDR3 DNA reads TGTGCCAGCAGTGATGTTAGGACTAGCGGGAGCCAAGAGGCCCAGTACTTC. Protein product: CASSDVRTSGSQEAQYF.

This clonotype was counted many times. CDR3 nucleotides: TGTGCCACTTCGCTAGCGGGTGGGCCAGATACGCAGTATTTT. It translates to CATSLAGGPDTQYF. This chain connects TRBV28 to TRBJ2-3; 8 bases fit TRBD2. The V segment lost 10 bases and the J segment 4 bases; nucleotides outside the gene matches: 10. Germline V lookup: CDR1 MDHEN, CDR2 SYDVKM. CDR3 length: 14 amino acids.

This clonotype was observed many times. The rearrangement links TRBV2 to TRBJ1-5; D perhaps matches TRBD1 (6 bases). Germline-derived CDR1 and CDR2 are SNHLY and FYNNEI. CDR3 length equals 14 residues. The germline V and J ends were trimmed by 6 bases and 9 bases, with 18 bases remaining between them. For the CDR3, the DNA is TGTGCCAGCAGCGGGGGGAACAGGGAGATGCCCCAGCATTTT. It specifies CASSGGNREMPQHF.

J is TRBJ2-1 and V is TRBV25-1; D unresolved. V shed 4 bases and J shed 1 base, with 11 bases lying between them. The germline gives CDR1 MGHDK, CDR2 SYGVNS. The CDR3 sequence is 15 residues long. CDR3 region: CASSANWDSYNEQFF. For the CDR3, the DNA is TGTGCCAGCAGTGCCAACTGGGATTCCTACAATGAGCAGTTCTTC.

The chain is built from TRBV28 and TRBJ2-7; 16 bases line up with TRBD2. The V gene's germline CDR1 is MDHEN and CDR2 SYDVKM. The CDR3 consists of 18 residues. After removal of 6 bases from V and 2 bases from J, the junction contained 10 bases not matched to a gene. This CDR3 reads CASSRGGTSGRAPYEQYF. In DNA, the CDR3 is TGTGCCAGCAGCCGAGGGGGGACTAGCGGGAGGGCCCCCTACGAGCAGTACTTC.

For this clonotype: A much larger clone differs from this one at a single base, so this may be a read error. The chain couples TRBV11-3 to TRBJ2-1; D is perhaps TRBD1 or TRBD2 (5 bases each). V was pared by 5 bases and J by 6 bases, with 20 bases between. Germline V CDR1 and CDR2: SGHNT, YENEEA. This CDR3 is 16 amino acids long. The CDR3 nucleotides are TGTGCCAGCAGCCCGGGGCGGGTAGGCCTTACCAATGAGCAGTTCTTC. This translates into CASSPGRVGLTNEQFF.

This clonotype was counted at least ten times. The V call is TRBV7-9, the J call TRBJ2-5, with TRBD2 as a possible D gene (6 bases). The V gene's germline CDR1 is SEHNR and CDR2 FQNEAQ (reference sequence). This CDR3 has 13 amino acids. Trimming stripped 6 bases from V and 4 bases from J, with 12 bases between. CDR3 residues: CASSFGAGETQYF. CDR3 nucleotide sequence: TGTGCCAGCAGTTTTGGAGCGGGAGAGACCCAGTACTTC.

The rearrangement uses TRBV6-1 and TRBJ1-6; 7 bases map to TRBD1. Germline CDR1 MNHNS, CDR2 SASEGT. V dropped 6 bases and J dropped 6; count of bases not matched to a gene: 11. The CDR3 consists of 16 residues. CDR3 in amino acids: CASRRQGELANSPLHF. CDR3 sequence (DNA): TGTGCCAGCAGACGACAGGGCGAGCTTGCTAATTCACCCCTCCACTTT.